This record looks at one T cell receptor (beta chain) sequence and its context. The data were taken from a study of blood T cell repertoires in COVID-19. Study details: T cells, B-cell-depleted T cells, or PBMCs supplied cDNA or gDNA.

The germline V gene encodes CDR1 SGHNT and CDR2 YYREEE (reference sequence). Trimming took off 3 bases at V and 7 bases at J, with 20 bases between the two ends. This CDR3 contains 15 residues. The authors' processing: Cell counts per sample came from amplifying reference gene primers. Using immunoSEQ multiplex PCR, the repertoire was profiled, and TCRdb retains in-frame clones only, with some absent. That table supplies the V and J calls and clone size; D and trimming were determined from the DNA. The table includes tens of thousands of clones, 65% to 85% detected once. The sample was peripheral blood. This chain uses TRBV5-4 with TRBJ2-7; D might be TRBD2 (5 bases). The receptor comes from a man aged 80 or over with COVID-19, enrolled during active disease. The CDR3 region is CASSSLAGPMGEQYF. CDR3 coding DNA: TGTGCCAGCAGCTCGCTAGCAGGTCCCATGGGGGAGCAGTACTTC. The full variable domain, its missing parts supplied by reference TRBV5-4 and TRBJ2-7, is ETGVTQSPTHLIKTRGQQVTLRCSSQSGHNTVSWYQQALGQGPQFIFQYYREEENGRGNFPPRFSGLQFPNYSSELNVNALELDDSALYLCASSSLAGPMGEQYFGPGTRLTVT.